This T cell receptor beta chain was identified in a study of CD8 T cells in Susac syndrome. Overall study: The sequenced Susac syndrome patients comprised roughly 6 with active disease and roughly 8 in remission.

The CDR3 contains 17 residues. V trimming: 6 bases; J trimming: 4 bases; junction bases outside the gene matches: 11. In germline, CDR1 is SEHNR, CDR2 FQNEAQ (reference sequence). This clonotype was seen only once. TCR beta was sequenced from blood CD8+ and CD4+ T cells. TEMRA cells were FACS-enriched, unlike CD8+ and CD4+ T cells, which were negatively isolated. RNA, at about 0.45 to 1 ug, was reverse transcribed with random hexamers. An immunoSEQ multiplex PCR generated amplified TCR beta CDR3 products spanning 54 Vbeta and 13 Jbeta. A single record per CDR3 protein comes from TCRdb applying MiXCR to the immunoSEQ multiplex PCR reads. The data contain more than 65,000 distinct CDR3 sequences, roughly 94% of them singletons.

V usage is TRBV7-9 and J usage is TRBJ2-1, with 11 bases that match TRBD2. Sample: CD8+ T cells from PBMCs. This receptor was obtained from a human donor with Susac syndrome. The CDR3 DNA follows: TGTGCCAGCAGGGGACTAGCGGAGCCTTCGGGATACAATGAGCAGTTCTTC. Encoded protein: CASRGLAEPSGYNEQFF.